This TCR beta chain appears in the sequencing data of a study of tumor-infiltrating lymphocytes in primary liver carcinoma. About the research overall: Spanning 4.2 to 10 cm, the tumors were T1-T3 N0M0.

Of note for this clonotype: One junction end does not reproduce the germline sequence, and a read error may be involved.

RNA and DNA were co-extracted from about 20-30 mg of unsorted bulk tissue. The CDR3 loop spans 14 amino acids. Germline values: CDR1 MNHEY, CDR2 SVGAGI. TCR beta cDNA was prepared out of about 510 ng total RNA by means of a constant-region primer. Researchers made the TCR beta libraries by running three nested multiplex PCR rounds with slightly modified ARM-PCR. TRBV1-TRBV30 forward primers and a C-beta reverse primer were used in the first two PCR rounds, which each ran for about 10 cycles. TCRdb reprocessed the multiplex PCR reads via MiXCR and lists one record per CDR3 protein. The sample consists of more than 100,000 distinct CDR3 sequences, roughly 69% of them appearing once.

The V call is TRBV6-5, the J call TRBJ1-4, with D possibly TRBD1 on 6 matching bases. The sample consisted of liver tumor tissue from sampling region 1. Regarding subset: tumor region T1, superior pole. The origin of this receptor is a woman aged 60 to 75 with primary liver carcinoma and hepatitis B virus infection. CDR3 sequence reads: CTSSWTATNEKLFF. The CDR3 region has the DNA TGTACCAGCAGTTGGACAGCAACTAATGAGAAACTGTTTTTT.